These 21 T cell receptor beta chains came from one sample sequenced in a study of CXCR3-negative and CXCR3-positive naive CD8 T cells. Findings and caveats of the study: Naive CXCR3-positive cells had TRB CDR3s more hydrophobic than those of CXCR3-negative naive cells.

These receptors' antigens are unknown. With UMI labels, 5' RACE was used to prepare the TRB cDNA libraries. TCRdb re-called the 5' RACE reads; every CDR3 protein appears as one record, without DNA. This table holds roughly 99,000 distinct CDR3 sequences. The specimen sequenced was naive CXCR3+ CD8+ T cells from blood. Subset: CD45RO-CCR7+CD27+CD95- naive CD8+ T cells expressing CXCR3 (TNR3+). These receptor sequences come from a human donor in good health. Some clones in this sample may be carry-over from other donors' samples.

The chain employs TRBV12-3 or TRBV12-4 and TRBJ2-1. CDR3 length equals 11 residues. The chain's CDR3 is CASSPKGEQFF.

This chain uses TRBV7-9 with TRBJ2-5; TCRdb lists TRBD1, though no DNA is available to test this call. The CDR3 runs to 15 residues. Germline loops: CDR1 SEHNR, CDR2 FQNEAQ (reference sequence). This CDR3 reads CASSSVTGETETQYF.

The V call is TRBV14, the J call TRBJ2-7; TCRdb's D call, TRBD1, is unchecked because there is no DNA. The length of the CDR3 is 14 residues. Germline V lookup: CDR1 SGHDN, CDR2 FVKESK. CDR3 in amino acids: CASSLFLGGYEQYF. The variable domain in full, with the rest retrieved from reference TRBV14 and TRBJ2-7, is EAGVTQFPSHSVIEKGQTVTLRCDPISGHDNLYWYRRVMGKEIKFLLHFVKESKQDESGMPNNRFLAERTGGTYSTLKVQPAELEDSGVYFCASSLFLGGYEQYFGPGTRLTVT.

The rearrangement uses TRBV5-1 and TRBJ2-1; TCRdb returns TRBD1, unconfirmable since there is no DNA. CDR1 and CDR2 (germline): SGHRS, YFSETQ. The CDR3 sequence is 18 residues long. The chain's CDR3 is CASSLHPEWPQGPNEQFF.

The genes are TRBV7-9 and TRBJ2-1; the D call from TCRdb, TRBD2, cannot be confirmed without DNA. Germline assignment: CDR1 SEHNR and CDR2 FQNEAQ (reference sequence). The CDR3 is 16 residues long. This CDR3 reads CASSPTLADPYNEQFF.

The J gene is TRBJ1-5, the V gene TRBV30; TCRdb picks TRBD1, but there is no DNA to check that call. CDR1 and CDR2 from the germline V gene are GTSNPN and SVGIG (reference sequence). This CDR3 is built from 13 residues. The CDR3 reads CAWSGGGPQPQHF. Full variable domain (outside the CDR3, taken from reference TRBV30 and TRBJ1-5): SQTIHQWPATLVQPVGSPLSLECTVEGTSNPNLYWYRQAAGRGLQLLFYSVGIGQISSEVPQNLSASRPQDRQFILSSKKLLLSDSGFYLCAWSGGGPQPQHFGDGTRLSIL.

The chain recombines TRBV19 with TRBJ2-7; there is no DNA to check the TCRdb D call of TRBD1. This CDR3 is 13 amino acids long. Germline values: CDR1 LNHDA, CDR2 SQIVND (reference sequence). The CDR3 protein is CASSGRGSYEQYF.

This rearrangement joins TRBV6-1 to TRBJ1-5. This CDR3 spans 13 amino acids. CDR1 and CDR2 from the germline V gene are MNHNS and SASEGT. CDR3 loop: CASSGVGNQPQHF.

The V and J genes are TRBV6-2 or TRBV6-3 and TRBJ2-7; the D call of TRBD1 rests on TCRdb alone, since no DNA is present to check it. The length of the CDR3 is 22 residues. The germline V gene encodes CDR1 MNHEY and CDR2 SVGEGT. This CDR3 is CASSYARGTYHLLPFSLDEQYF.

CDR3: CASTLTGPHYEQYF. The chain has TRBV6-2 or TRBV6-3 and TRBJ2-7; TCRdb indicates TRBD2, and absent DNA this call remains unverified. Looked up from germline, CDR1 is MNHEY and CDR2 is SVGEGT. The CDR3 loop spans 14 amino acids.

The rearrangement uses TRBV27 and TRBJ2-1; TCRdb gives TRBD2 as the D gene, but with no DNA this cannot be confirmed. The CDR3 totals 16 residues. CDR1 MNHEY and CDR2 SMNVEV come from the germline V gene (reference sequence). CDR3 region: CASTPGTSGTYNEQFF.

The genes are TRBV4-2 and TRBJ2-5; there is no DNA to check the TCRdb D call of TRBD2. Germline CDR1 is LGHNA and CDR2 is YNFKEQ. The CDR3 is 12 residues long. This CDR3 reads CASSQLAGEQYF.

V and J are TRBV7-9 and TRBJ1-6; without DNA, the TCRdb call of TRBD1 cannot be checked. The CDR3 consists of 19 residues. The germline V gene has CDR1 SEHNR and CDR2 FQNEAQ (reference sequence). The CDR3 loop is CASSPIRYQGANYNSPLHF. The full variable domain, rest sourced from reference TRBV7-9 and TRBJ1-6, is DTGVSQNPRHKITKRGQNVTFRCDPISEHNRLYWYRQTLGQGPEFLTYFQNEAQLEKSRLLSDRFSAERPKGSFSTLEIQRTEQGDSAMYLCASSPIRYQGANYNSPLHFGNGTRLTVT.

V usage is TRBV30 and J usage is TRBJ2-7; the D gene TCRdb calls, TRBD2, cannot be checked with no DNA. This CDR3 comprises 13 residues. The germline V gene encodes CDR1 GTSNPN and CDR2 SVGIG (reference sequence). CDR3 residues: CAWSGDFSGEQYF.

V usage is TRBV28 and J usage is TRBJ2-7; TCRdb outputs TRBD1, but without DNA this stays unchecked. The CDR3 spans 13 residues. The germline gives CDR1 MDHEN, CDR2 SYDVKM. This chain's CDR3 is CASSLSGTHEQYF.

This chain uses TRBV6-4 with TRBJ2-3; TCRdb lists TRBD2, though no DNA is available to test this call. The CDR3 is 16 amino acids. The germline CDR1 and CDR2 sequences are MRHNA and SNTAGT. The CDR3 loop is CASSDSSGGAVDTQYF.

This rearrangement joins TRBV6-5 to TRBJ2-1. Per germline, CDR1 MNHEY and CDR2 SVGAGI. The CDR3 is 17 amino acids. The CDR3 spells CASSYAQTGSSYNEQFF.

The chain uses TRBV7-8 and TRBJ2-2; TCRdb picks TRBD1, but there is no DNA to check that call. Germline V gives CDR1 SGHVS, CDR2 FQNEAQ. The CDR3 is 13 amino acids. The CDR3 here is CASSFGATGELFF.

The rearrangement uses TRBV20-1 and TRBJ2-2; TCRdb designates TRBD2, a call that cannot be tested without DNA. Per the germline V gene, CDR1 is DFQATT and CDR2 is SNEGSKA (reference sequence). The CDR3 has 17 amino acids. The CDR3 sequence is CSARPGLAGSNTGELFF.

This chain joins TRBV7-6 and TRBJ2-3; as DNA is missing, the TRBD2 call by TCRdb cannot be tested. Looked up from germline, CDR1 is SGHVS and CDR2 is FNYEAQ. CDR3 length: 16 amino acids. This chain's CDR3 is CASSSMKALSTDTQYF. Looking up the rest from reference TRBV7-6 and TRBJ2-3 gives the full variable domain: GAGVSQSPRYKVTKRGQDVALRCDPISGHVSLYWYRQALGQGPEFLTYFNYEAQQDKSGLPNDRFSAERPEGSISTLTIQRTEQRDSAMYRCASSSMKALSTDTQYFGPGTRLTVL.

The chain uses TRBV12-3 or TRBV12-4 and TRBJ2-2; with no DNA, the TCRdb D assignment of TRBD2 cannot be verified. There are 20 residues in the CDR3. CDR3 protein: CASSPLLAGGQVIIPGELFF.